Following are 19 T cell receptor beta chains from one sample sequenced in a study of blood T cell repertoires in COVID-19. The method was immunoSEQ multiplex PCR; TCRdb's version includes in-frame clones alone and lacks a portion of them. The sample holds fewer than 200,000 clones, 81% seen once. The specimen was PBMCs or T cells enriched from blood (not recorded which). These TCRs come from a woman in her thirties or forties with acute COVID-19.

CDR3 nucleotides: TGTGCCAGCAGCTTGGTGACGGGAGCAGATACGCAGTATTTT. Its protein is CASSLVTGADTQYF. The rearrangement links TRBV5-5 to TRBJ2-3; TRBD2 might be the D (6 bases). Germline V gives CDR1 SGHKS, CDR2 YYEKEE (reference sequence). V dropped 0 bases and J dropped 4 bases, with 9 bases sitting between them. The length of the CDR3 is 14 residues.

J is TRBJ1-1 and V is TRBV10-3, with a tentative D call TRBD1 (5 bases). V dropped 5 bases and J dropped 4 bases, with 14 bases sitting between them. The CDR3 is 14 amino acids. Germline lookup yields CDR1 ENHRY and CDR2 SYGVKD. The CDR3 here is CAISSTRVGTEAFF. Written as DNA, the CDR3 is TGTGCCATCAGTTCTACCAGGGTTGGCACTGAAGCTTTCTTT.

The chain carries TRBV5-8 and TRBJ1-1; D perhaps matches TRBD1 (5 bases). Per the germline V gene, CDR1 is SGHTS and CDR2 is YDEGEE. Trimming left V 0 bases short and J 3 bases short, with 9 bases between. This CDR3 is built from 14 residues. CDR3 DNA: TGTGCCAGCAGCTTGGCCCCAGGGTACACTGAAGCTTTCTTT. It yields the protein CASSLAPGYTEAFF.

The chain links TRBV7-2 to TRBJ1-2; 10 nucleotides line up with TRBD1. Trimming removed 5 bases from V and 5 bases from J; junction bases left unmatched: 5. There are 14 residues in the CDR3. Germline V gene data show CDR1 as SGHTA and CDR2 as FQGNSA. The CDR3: CASSRDRGQYGYTF. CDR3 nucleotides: TGTGCCAGCAGCAGAGACAGGGGGCAATATGGCTACACCTTC.

The CDR3 sequence: CAWDPGTGVDEQYF. CDR3 DNA: TGTGCCTGGGACCCCGGGACAGGGGTCGACGAGCAGTACTTC. The V gene is TRBV30, the J gene TRBJ2-7, with TRBD1 matching over 10 bases. The V segment lost 5 bases and the J segment 5 bases; nucleotides outside the gene matches: 9. Per germline, CDR1 GTSNPN and CDR2 SVGIG (reference sequence). This CDR3 has 14 amino acids.

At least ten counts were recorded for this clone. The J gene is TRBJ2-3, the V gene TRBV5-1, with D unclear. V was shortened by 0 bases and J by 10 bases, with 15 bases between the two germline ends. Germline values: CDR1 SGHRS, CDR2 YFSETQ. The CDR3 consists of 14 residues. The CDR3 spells CASSLDLGYDAQYF. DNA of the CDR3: TGCGCCAGCAGCTTGGATTTGGGCTATGACGCGCAGTATTTT.

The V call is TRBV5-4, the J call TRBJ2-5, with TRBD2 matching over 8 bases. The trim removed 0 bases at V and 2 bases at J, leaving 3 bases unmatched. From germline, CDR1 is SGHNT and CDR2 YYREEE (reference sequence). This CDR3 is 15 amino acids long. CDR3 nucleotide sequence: TGTGCCAGCAGCTTGGGGGCTAGCGGGCAAGAGACCCAGTACTTC. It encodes CASSLGASGQETQYF.

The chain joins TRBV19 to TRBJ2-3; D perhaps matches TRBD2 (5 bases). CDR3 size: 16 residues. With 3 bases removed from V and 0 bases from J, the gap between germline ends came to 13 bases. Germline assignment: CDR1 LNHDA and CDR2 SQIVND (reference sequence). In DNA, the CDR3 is TGTGCCAGTAGTATTTCGGTAGCGACTAGCACAGATACGCAGTATTTT. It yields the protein CASSISVATSTDTQYF.

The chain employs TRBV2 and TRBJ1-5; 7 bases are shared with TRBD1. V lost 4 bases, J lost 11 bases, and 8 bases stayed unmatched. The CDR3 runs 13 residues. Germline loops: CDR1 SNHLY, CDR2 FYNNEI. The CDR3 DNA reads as TGTGCCAGCAGTGCTGACAGGGCTGAGTCCCAGCATTTT. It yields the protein CASSADRAESQHF. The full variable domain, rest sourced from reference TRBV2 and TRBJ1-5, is EPEVTQTPSHQVTQMGQEVILRCVPISNHLYFYWYRQILGQKVEFLVSFYNNEISEKSEIFDDQFSVERPDGSNFTLKIRSTKLEDSAMYFCASSADRAESQHFGDGTRLSIL.

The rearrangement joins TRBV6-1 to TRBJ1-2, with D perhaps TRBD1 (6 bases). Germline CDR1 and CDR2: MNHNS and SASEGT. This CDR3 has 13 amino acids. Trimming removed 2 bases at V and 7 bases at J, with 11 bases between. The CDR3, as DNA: TGTGCCAGCAGTGAAAGGGGGAAAAGTGGCTACACCTTC. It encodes CASSERGKSGYTF.

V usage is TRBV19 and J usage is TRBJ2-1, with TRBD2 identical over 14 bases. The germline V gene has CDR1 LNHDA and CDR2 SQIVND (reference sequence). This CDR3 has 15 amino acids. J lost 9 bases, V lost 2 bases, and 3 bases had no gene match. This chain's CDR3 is CASSIRLAGGGEQFF. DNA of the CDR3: TGTGCCAGTAGTATAAGACTAGCGGGAGGGGGTGAGCAGTTCTTC.

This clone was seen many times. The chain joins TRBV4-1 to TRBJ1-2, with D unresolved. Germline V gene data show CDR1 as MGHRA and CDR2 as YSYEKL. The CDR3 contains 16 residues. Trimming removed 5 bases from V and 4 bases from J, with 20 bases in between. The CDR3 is CASSAGTSSLIYGYTF. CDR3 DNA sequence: TGCGCCAGCAGCGCGGGCACTAGCTCTCTGATCTATGGCTACACCTTC.

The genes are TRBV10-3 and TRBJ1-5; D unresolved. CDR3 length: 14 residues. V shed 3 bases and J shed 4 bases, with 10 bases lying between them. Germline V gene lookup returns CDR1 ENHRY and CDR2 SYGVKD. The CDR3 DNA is TGTGCCATCAGTGATGTGGGCAGTAATCAGCCCCAGCATTTT. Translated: CAISDVGSNQPQHF.

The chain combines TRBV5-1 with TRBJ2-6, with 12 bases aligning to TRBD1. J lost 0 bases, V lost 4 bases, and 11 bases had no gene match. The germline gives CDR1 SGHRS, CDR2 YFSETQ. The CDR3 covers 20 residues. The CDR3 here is CASSATRDRGPGSGANVLTF. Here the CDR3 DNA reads TGCGCCAGCAGCGCTACCCGGGACAGGGGGCCTGGCTCTGGGGCCAACGTCCTGACTTTC.

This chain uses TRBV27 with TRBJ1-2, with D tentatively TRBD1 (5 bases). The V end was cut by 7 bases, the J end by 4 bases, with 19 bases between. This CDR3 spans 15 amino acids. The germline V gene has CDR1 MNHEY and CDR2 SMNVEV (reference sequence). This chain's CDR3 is CASKSPYDSLYGYTF. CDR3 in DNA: TGTGCCAGCAAGTCTCCCTACGACAGCCTCTATGGCTACACCTTC.

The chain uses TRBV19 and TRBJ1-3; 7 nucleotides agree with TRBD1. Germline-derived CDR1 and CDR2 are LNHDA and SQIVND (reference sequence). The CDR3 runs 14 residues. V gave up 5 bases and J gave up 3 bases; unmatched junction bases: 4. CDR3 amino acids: CASSYGTVGNTIYF. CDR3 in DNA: TGTGCCAGTAGTTACGGGACAGTTGGAAACACCATATATTTT.

The CDR3 nucleotides are TGTGCCACCAGCAGCGATAGCGGGATTAAGGATGAGCAGTTCTTC. This encodes CATSSDSGIKDEQFF. The gene calls are TRBV15 and TRBJ2-1; 8 nucleotides agree with TRBD2. Losses at the gene ends were 3 bases for V and 8 bases for J; bases not matched to a gene: 9. CDR3 length equals 15 residues. In germline, CDR1 is LNHNV, CDR2 YYDKDF (reference sequence).

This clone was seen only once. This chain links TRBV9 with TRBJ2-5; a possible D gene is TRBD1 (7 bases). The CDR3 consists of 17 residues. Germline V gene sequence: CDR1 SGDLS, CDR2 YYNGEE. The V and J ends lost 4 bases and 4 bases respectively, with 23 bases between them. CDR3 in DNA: TGTGCCAGCAGCCCTAGGGGGGTGGCAGGGGGAATAGAGACCCAGTACTTC. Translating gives CASSPRGVAGGIETQYF.

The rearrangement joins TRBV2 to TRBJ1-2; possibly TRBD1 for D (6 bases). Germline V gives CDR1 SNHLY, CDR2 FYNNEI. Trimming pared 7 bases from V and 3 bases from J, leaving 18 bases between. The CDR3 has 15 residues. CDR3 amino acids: CASTQSPDRYYGYTF. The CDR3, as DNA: TGTGCCAGCACCCAAAGCCCCGACAGGTACTATGGCTACACCTTC. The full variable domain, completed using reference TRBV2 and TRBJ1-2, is EPEVTQTPSHQVTQMGQEVILRCVPISNHLYFYWYRQILGQKVEFLVSFYNNEISEKSEIFDDQFSVERPDGSNFTLKIRSTKLEDSAMYFCASTQSPDRYYGYTFGSGTRLTVV.